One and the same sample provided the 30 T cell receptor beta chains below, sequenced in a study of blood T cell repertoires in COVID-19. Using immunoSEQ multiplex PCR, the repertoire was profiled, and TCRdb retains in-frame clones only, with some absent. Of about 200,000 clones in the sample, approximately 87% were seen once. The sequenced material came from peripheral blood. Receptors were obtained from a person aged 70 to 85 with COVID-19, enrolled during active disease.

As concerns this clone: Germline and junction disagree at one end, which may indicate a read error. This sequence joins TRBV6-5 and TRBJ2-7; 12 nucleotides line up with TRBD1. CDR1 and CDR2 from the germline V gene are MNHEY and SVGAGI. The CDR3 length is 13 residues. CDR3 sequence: CASSLPGQGARIF. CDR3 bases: TGTGCCAGCAGTTTACCGGGACAGGGGGCAAGAATTTTC.

CDR3 sequence: CASFVQAGLVADTQYF. DNA for the CDR3: TGTGCCAGCTTTGTCCAAGCGGGATTGGTAGCGGATACGCAGTATTTT. J is TRBJ2-3 and V is TRBV2; the match to TRBD2 covers 7 bases. Looked up from germline, CDR1 is SNHLY and CDR2 is FYNNEI. V shed 8 bases, J shed 6 bases, and the junction held 17 bases outside the gene matches. The CDR3 is 16 amino acids.

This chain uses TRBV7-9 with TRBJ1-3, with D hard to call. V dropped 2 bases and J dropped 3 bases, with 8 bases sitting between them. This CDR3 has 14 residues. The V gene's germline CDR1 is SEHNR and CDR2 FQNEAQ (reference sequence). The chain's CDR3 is CASSLMAGGNTIYF. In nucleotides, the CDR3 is TGTGCCAGCAGCTTAATGGCGGGTGGAAACACCATATATTTT.

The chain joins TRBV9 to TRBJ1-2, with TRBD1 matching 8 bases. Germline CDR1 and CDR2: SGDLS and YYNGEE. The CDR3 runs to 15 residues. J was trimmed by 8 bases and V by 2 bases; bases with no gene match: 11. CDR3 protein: CASSVRGRLSEGYTF. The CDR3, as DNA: TGTGCCAGCAGCGTCAGGGGGCGCCTCTCGGAGGGCTACACCTTC.

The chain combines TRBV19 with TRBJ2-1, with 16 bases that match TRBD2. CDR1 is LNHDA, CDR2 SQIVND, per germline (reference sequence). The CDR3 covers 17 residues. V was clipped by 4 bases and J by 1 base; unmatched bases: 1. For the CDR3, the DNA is TGTGCCAGTAGTAGGGGACTAGCGGGAGGGTCCTACAATGAGCAGTTCTTC. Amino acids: CASSRGLAGGSYNEQFF.

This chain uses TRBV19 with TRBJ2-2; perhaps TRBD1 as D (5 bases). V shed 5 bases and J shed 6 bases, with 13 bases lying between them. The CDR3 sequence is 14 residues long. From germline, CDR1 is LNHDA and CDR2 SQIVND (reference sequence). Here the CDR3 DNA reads TGTGCCAGTAGTGGCCTCTACAGGTCCGGGGAGCTGTTTTTT. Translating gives CASSGLYRSGELFF.

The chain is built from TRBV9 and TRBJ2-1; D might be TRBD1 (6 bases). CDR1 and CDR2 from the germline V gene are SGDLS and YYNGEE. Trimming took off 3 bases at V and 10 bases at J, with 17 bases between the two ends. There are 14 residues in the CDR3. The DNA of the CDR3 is TGTGCCAGCAGCGCCATTGGGACAAAAGGGGAGCAGTTCTTC. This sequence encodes CASSAIGTKGEQFF.

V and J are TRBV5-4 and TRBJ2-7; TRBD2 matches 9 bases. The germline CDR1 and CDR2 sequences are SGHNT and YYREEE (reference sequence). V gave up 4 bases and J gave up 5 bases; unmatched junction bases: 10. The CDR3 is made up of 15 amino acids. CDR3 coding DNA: TGTGCCAGCAGCCCAGCGGGAGGAAACCTAAACGAGCAGTACTTC. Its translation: CASSPAGGNLNEQYF.

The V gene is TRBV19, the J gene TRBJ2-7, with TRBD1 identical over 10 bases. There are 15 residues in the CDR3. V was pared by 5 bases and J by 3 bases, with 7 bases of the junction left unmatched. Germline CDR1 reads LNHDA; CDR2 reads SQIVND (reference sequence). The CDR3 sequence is CASSLPGQGIYEQYF. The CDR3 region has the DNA TGTGCCAGTAGTTTACCGGGACAGGGGATCTACGAGCAGTACTTC.

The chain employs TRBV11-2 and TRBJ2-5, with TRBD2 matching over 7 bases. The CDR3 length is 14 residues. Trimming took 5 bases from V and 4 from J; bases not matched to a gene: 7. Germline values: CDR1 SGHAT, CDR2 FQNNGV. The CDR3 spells CASSLSGGPETQYF. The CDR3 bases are TGTGCCAGCAGCCTTTCGGGAGGTCCAGAGACCCAGTACTTC.

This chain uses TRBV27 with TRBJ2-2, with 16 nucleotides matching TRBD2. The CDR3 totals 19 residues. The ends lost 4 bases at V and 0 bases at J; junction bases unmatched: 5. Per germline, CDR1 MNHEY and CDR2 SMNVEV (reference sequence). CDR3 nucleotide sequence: TGTGCCAGCAGTTCTCCGGGACTAGCGGGAGGGACGAACACCGGGGAGCTGTTTTTT. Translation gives CASSSPGLAGGTNTGELFF.

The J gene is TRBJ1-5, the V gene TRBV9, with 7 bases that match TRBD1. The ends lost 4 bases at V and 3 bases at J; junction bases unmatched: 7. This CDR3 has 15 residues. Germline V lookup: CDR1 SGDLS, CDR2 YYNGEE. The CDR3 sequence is CASSRQGNVNQPQHF. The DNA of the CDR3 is TGTGCCAGCAGCAGACAGGGCAATGTCAATCAGCCCCAGCATTTT.

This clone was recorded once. The CDR3 spells CAWSGGNYEQYF. The CDR3 bases are TGTGCCTGGAGCGGGGGGAACTACGAGCAGTACTTC. The chain joins TRBV30 to TRBJ2-7; 7 nucleotides line up with TRBD2. V shed 3 bases and J 3 bases; nucleotides not matched to a gene: 2. Per the germline V gene, CDR1 is GTSNPN and CDR2 is SVGIG (reference sequence). This CDR3 has 12 residues.

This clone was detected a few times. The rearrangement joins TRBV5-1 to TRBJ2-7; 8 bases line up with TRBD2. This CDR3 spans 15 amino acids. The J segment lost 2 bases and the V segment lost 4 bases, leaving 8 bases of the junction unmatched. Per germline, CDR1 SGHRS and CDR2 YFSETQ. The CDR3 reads CASSPSLAATYEQYF. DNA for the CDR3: TGCGCCAGCAGCCCCTCACTAGCGGCTACCTACGAGCAGTACTTC.

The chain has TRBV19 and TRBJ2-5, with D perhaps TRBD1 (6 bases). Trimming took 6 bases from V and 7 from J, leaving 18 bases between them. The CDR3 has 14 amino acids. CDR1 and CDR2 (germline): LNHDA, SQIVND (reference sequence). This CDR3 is CASRWGRGRGTQYF. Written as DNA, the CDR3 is TGTGCCAGTAGGTGGGGCAGGGGACGGGGGACCCAGTACTTC.

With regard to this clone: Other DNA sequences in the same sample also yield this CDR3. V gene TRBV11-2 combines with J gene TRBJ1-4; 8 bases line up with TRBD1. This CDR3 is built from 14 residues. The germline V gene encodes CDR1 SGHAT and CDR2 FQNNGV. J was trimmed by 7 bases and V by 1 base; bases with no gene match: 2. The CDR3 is CASSLGRGREKLFF. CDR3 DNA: TGTGCCAGCAGCTTAGGCAGGGGGCGTGAAAAACTGTTTTTT.

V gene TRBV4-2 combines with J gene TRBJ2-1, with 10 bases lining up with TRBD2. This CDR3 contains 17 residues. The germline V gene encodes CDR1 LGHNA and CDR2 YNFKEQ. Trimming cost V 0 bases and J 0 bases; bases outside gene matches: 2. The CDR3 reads CASSQDPSGSSYNEQFF. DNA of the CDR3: TGTGCCAGCAGCCAAGATCCTAGCGGGAGCTCCTACAATGAGCAGTTCTTC.

CDR3 sequence (DNA): TGTGCCAGCAGCCAAGGACTAAGGGGAGGCCCAGATACGCAGTATTTT. Protein product: CASSQGLRGGPDTQYF. The V call is TRBV3-1 (or the pseudogene TRBV3-2), the J call TRBJ2-3; D perhaps matches TRBD2 (6 bases). CDR3 size: 16 residues. CDR1 is LGHDT, CDR2 YNNKEL, per germline (reference sequence). The V gene lost 1 base and the J gene lost 4 bases, with 15 bases spanning the gap.

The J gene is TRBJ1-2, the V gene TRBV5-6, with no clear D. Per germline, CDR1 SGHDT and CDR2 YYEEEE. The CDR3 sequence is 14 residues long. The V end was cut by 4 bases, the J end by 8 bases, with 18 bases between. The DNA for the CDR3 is TGTGCCAGCAGCCGCAGGTCGGCGGCGGGAGGCTACACCTTC. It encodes CASSRRSAAGGYTF.

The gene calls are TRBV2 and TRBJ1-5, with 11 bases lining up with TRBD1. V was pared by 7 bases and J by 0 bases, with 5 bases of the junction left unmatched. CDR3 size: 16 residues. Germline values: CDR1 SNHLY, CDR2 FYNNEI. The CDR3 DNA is TGTGCCAGCATGCGGGACAGGGGGTCTAGCAATCAGCCCCAGCATTTT. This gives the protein CASMRDRGSSNQPQHF.

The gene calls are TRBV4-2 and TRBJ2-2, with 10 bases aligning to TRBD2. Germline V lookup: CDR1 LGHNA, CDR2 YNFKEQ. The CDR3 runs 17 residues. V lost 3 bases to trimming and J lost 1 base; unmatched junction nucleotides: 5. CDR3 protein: CASSQKREGWNTGELFF. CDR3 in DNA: TGTGCCAGCAGCCAGAAGCGGGAGGGCTGGAACACCGGGGAGCTGTTTTTT.

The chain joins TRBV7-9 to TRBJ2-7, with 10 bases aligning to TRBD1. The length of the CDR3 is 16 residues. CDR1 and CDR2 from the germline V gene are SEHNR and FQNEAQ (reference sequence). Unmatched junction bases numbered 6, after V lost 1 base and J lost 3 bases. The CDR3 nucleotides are TGTGCCAGCAGCTTAGAAGGGACAGGGGTTATCTACGAGCAGTACTTC. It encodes CASSLEGTGVIYEQYF. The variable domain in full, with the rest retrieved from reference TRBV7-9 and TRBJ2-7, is DTGVSQNPRHKITKRGQNVTFRCDPISEHNRLYWYRQTLGQGPEFLTYFQNEAQLEKSRLLSDRFSAERPKGSFSTLEIQRTEQGDSAMYLCASSLEGTGVIYEQYFGPGTRLTVT.

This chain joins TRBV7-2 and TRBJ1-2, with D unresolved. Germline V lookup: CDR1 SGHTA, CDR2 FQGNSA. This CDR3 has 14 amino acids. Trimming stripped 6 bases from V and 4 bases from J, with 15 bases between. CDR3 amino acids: CASSPPSAGYGYTF. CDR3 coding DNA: TGTGCCAGCAGTCCTCCGAGTGCGGGCTATGGCTACACCTTC. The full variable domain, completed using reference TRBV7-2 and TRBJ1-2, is GAGVSQSPSNKVTEKGKDVELRCDPISGHTALYWYRQSLGQGLEFLIYFQGNSAPDKSGLPSDRFSAERTGGSVSTLTIQRTQQEDSAVYLCASSPPSAGYGYTFGSGTRLTVV.

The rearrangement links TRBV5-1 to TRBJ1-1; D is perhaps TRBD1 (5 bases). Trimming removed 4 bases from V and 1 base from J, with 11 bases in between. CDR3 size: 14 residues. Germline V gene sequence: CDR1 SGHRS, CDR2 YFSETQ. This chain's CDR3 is CASSLDSANTEAFF. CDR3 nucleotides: TGCGCCAGCAGCCTCGACAGTGCGAACACTGAAGCTTTCTTT.

Here the CDR3 reads CASSLTGQGGSGANVLTF. The CDR3 DNA sequence: TGCGCCAGCAGCCTAACGGGACAGGGAGGTTCGGGGGCCAACGTCCTGACTTTC. The V gene is TRBV5-1, the J gene TRBJ2-6, with 9 positions matching TRBD1. Looked up from germline, CDR1 is SGHRS and CDR2 is YFSETQ. The V gene end was trimmed by 4 bases and the J gene end by 4 bases; junction bases not matched to a gene: 12. The CDR3 spans 18 residues.

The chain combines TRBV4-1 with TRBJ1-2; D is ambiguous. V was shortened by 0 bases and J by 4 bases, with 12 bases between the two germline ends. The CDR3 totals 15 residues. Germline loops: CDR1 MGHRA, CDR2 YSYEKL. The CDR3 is CASSQDNSFLYGYTF. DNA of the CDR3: TGCGCCAGCAGCCAAGATAACAGTTTCCTCTATGGCTACACCTTC.

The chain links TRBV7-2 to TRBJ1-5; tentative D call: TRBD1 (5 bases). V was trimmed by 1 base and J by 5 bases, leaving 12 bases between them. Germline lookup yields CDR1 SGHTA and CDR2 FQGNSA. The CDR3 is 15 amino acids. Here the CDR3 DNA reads TGTGCCAGCAGCTTAGAGGACGCAGGGTATCAGCCCCAGCATTTT. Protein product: CASSLEDAGYQPQHF.

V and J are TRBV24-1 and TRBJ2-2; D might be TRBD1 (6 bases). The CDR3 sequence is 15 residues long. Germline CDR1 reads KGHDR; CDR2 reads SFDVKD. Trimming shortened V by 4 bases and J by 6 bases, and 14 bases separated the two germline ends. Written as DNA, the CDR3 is TGTGCCACCAGTGACCCGACAGGTTATTCCGGGGAGCTGTTTTTT. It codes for CATSDPTGYSGELFF.

The CDR3 sequence is CASSTRLAGVYEQYF. CDR3 DNA sequence: TGTGCCAGCAGCACCCGACTAGCGGGGGTCTACGAGCAGTACTTC. The chain joins TRBV7-2 to TRBJ2-7; the match to TRBD2 covers 12 bases. CDR3 length: 15 amino acids. Germline trimming cut 5 bases from V and 3 bases from J; bases unmatched to any gene: 5. Germline V lookup: CDR1 SGHTA, CDR2 FQGNSA.

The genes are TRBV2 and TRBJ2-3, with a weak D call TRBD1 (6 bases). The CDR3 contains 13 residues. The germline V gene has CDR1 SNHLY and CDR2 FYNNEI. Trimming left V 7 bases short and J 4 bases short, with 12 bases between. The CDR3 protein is CASKSRTADTQYF. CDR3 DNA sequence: TGTGCCAGCAAATCGAGGACAGCAGATACGCAGTATTTT. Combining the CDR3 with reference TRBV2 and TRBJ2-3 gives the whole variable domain EPEVTQTPSHQVTQMGQEVILRCVPISNHLYFYWYRQILGQKVEFLVSFYNNEISEKSEIFDDQFSVERPDGSNFTLKIRSTKLEDSAMYFCASKSRTADTQYFGPGTRLTVL.